This T cell receptor beta chain emerged from a study of control samples from healthy donors and cancer patients. The germline gives CDR1 SGDLS, CDR2 YYNGEE. Trimming stripped 4 bases from V and 4 bases from J, with 12 bases between. The CDR3 loop spans 14 amino acids. TCRdb keeps only in-frame clones here, not all; method: immunoSEQ multiplex PCR. The repertoire holds about 80,000 clones, with roughly 90% as singletons. The clonotype was recovered from a middle-aged man in good health. Sequences were obtained from blood. J is TRBJ2-1 and V is TRBV9; D gene ambiguous. In DNA form, the CDR3 reads TGTGCCAGCAGCAAACGGACCGCTTACAATGAGCAGTTCTTC. Translation: CASSKRTAYNEQFF.